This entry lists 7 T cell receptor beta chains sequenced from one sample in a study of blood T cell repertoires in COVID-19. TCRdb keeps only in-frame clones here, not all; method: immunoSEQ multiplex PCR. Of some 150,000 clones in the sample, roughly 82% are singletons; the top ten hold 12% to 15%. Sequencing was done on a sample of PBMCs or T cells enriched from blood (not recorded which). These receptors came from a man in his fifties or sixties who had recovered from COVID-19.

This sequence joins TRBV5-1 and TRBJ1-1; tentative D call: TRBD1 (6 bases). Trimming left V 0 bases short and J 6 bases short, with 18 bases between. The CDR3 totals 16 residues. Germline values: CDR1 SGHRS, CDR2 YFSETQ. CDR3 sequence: CASSLARAGVGSEAFF. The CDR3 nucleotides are TGCGCCAGCAGCTTGGCCAGGGCAGGGGTAGGGTCTGAAGCTTTCTTT.

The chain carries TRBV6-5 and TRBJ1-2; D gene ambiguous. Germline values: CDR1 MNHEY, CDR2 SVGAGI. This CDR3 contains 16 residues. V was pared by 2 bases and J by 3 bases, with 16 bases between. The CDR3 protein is CASSYGEATWDYGYTF. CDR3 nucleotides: TGTGCCAGCAGTTACGGGGAGGCGACATGGGACTATGGCTACACCTTC.

CDR3 nucleotides: TGTGCCAGCAGCAGGGACAGGAGCTCCTACAATGAGCAGTTCTTC. It codes for CASSRDRSSYNEQFF. The rearrangement uses TRBV7-9 and TRBJ2-1; 8 positions match TRBD1. The CDR3 loop spans 15 amino acids. The germline V gene has CDR1 SEHNR and CDR2 FQNEAQ (reference sequence). Trimming removed 5 bases from V and 0 bases from J; junction bases left unmatched: 3.

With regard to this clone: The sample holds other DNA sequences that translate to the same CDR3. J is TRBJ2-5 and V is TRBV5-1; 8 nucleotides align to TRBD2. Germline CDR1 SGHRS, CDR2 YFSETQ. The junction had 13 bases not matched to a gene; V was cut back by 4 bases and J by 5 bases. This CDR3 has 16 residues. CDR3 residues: CASSDGLAGAGETQYF. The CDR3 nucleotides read TGCGCCAGCAGCGATGGACTAGCTGGGGCCGGGGAGACCCAGTACTTC.

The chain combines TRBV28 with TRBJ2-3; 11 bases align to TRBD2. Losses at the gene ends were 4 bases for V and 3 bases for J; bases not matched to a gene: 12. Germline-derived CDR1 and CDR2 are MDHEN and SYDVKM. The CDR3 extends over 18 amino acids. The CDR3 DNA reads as TGTGCCAGCAGTTCGATCGGGCCGGGACTAGCGGAGACAGATACGCAGTATTTT. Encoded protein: CASSSIGPGLAETDTQYF.

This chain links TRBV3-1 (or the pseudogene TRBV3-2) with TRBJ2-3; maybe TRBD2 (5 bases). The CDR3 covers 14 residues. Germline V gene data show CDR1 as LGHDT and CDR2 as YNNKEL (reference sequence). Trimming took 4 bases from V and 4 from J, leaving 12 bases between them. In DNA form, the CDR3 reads TGTGCCAGCAGCCCGAGCTGGGGAGCAGATACGCAGTATTTT. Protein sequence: CASSPSWGADTQYF.

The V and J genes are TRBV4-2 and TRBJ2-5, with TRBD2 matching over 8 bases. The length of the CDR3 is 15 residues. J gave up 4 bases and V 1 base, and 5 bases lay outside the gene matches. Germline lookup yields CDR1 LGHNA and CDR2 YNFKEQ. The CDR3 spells CASSQVLGTRETQYF. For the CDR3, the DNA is TGTGCCAGCAGCCAAGTTCTCGGGACTAGAGAGACCCAGTACTTC.